A single sample is the source of the 9 T cell receptor beta chains below, sequenced in a study of T cell repertoires in cytomegalovirus infection (dated by TCRdb to between 2018 and 2021). Sequencing instrument: Illumina HiSeq 1500. The public sequencing data were trimmed at Q25 with fastp and processed into clonotypes with MiXCR by TCRdb, which kept only in-frame beta chains. For every CDR3 protein sequence, its rows merge into one entry that carries the most common genes and DNA. The sample has approximately 500,000 distinct CDR3 sequences on record, about 15% of them singletons. The top ten constitute more than 20% of the sample. The sequencing sample was made of CD8+ T cells from PBMCs. Receptors were obtained from a human donor in good health (CMV status not recorded). Some clones in this sample may be carry-over from other donors' samples.

This clonotype was seen at least ten times. The chain carries TRBV6-5 and TRBJ2-7, with a possible D match to TRBD1 (5 bases). CDR1 is MNHEY, CDR2 SVGAGI, per germline. This CDR3 is 13 amino acids long. Trimming removed 5 bases at V and 2 bases at J, with 10 bases between. CDR3 region: CASSLGAPYEQYF. The CDR3 region has the DNA TGTGCCAGCAGTCTAGGGGCACCCTACGAGCAGTACTTC.

This clonotype was found many times. The chain links TRBV7-2 to TRBJ2-7; unclear D gene. The germline CDR1 and CDR2 sequences are SGHTA and FQGNSA. CDR3 length: 13 residues. The V and J ends lost 6 bases and 0 bases respectively, with 9 bases between them. The CDR3 DNA reads as TGTGCCAGCAGGCCCAGGAGCTCCTACGAGCAGTACTTC. Protein sequence: CASRPRSSYEQYF.

With respect to this clonotype: This could be a read error, since a much larger clone is one nucleotide away. A read error is likely, as this CDR3 ends without the conserved phenylalanine or tryptophan. The chain uses TRBV7-3 and TRBJ1-1; D possibly corresponds to TRBD1 (5 bases). V lost 5 bases, J lost 2 bases, and 9 bases lay in between. The CDR3 loop spans 13 amino acids. Germline V gives CDR1 SGHTA, CDR2 FQGTGA. Here the CDR3 DNA reads TGTGCCAGCAGCGCAGACAGTAACACTGAAGCTTTCTAT. As protein: CASSADSNTEAFY.

This clonotype came up many times. The chain couples TRBV4-1 to TRBJ2-7; 9 nucleotides align to TRBD1. The germline V gene has CDR1 MGHRA and CDR2 YSYEKL. This CDR3 comprises 15 residues. With V trimmed by 3 bases and J by 3 bases, 6 bases remained unmatched. The CDR3 spells CASSHGTGLYYEQYF. The CDR3 DNA reads TGCGCCAGCAGCCATGGGACAGGGCTCTACTACGAGCAGTACTTC.

This clonotype was counted a few times. The junction differs from germline at one of its ends, possibly a read error. V gene TRBV13 combines with J gene TRBJ2-3, with TRBD2 as a possible D gene (6 bases). The CDR3 has 14 amino acids. CDR1 and CDR2 from the germline V gene are PRHDT and FYEKMQ (reference sequence). Written as DNA, the CDR3 is TGTGCCAGTAGCTTAGGTAGGAGGGCAGATACGCAGTATTTT. It specifies CASSLGRRADTQYF.

The chain employs TRBV6-6 and TRBJ2-1; 8 bases are shared with TRBD2. Per the germline V gene, CDR1 is MNHNY and CDR2 is SVGAGI (reference sequence). The CDR3 contains 16 residues. With V trimmed by 2 bases and J by 6 bases, 9 bases remained unmatched. CDR3 in DNA: TGTGCCAGCAGTTACCCCCTTGGCGGGGGGTTCAATGAGCAGTTCTTC. Translation: CASSYPLGGGFNEQFF.

This clonotype is a singleton in its sample. Being one base from a much bigger clone, this may be a read error. The rearrangement links TRBV19 to TRBJ2-2; 8 nucleotides align to TRBD2. The CDR3 consists of 14 residues. The germline V gene has CDR1 LNHDA and CDR2 SQIVND (reference sequence). DNA for the CDR3: TGTGCCAGTACGAAGCGGGAGTCCACCGGGGCGCTGTTTTTT. This codes for CASTKRESTGALFF.

The chain is built from TRBV27 and TRBJ1-2; tentative D call: TRBD1 (5 bases). Germline assignment: CDR1 MNHEY and CDR2 SMNVEV (reference sequence). This CDR3 spans 14 amino acids. Between the trimmed V and J ends, which lost 3 bases and 5 bases, there was a span of 13 bases. DNA of the CDR3: TGTGCCAGCAGTTTGTCCAGGGCGCCATATGGCTACACCTTC. Its translation: CASSLSRAPYGYTF.

This clonotype appeared many times. This sequence joins TRBV5-6 and TRBJ1-5; no clear D. The CDR3 covers 15 residues. V was shortened by 3 bases and J by 6 bases, with 16 bases between the two germline ends. CDR1 SGHDT and CDR2 YYEEEE come from the germline V gene. The CDR3 nucleotides read TGTGCCAGCAGCTGGGGTCTATCCGCAGGTCAGCCCCAGCATTTT. This gives the protein CASSWGLSAGQPQHF. The full variable domain, with the rest looked up from reference TRBV5-6 and TRBJ1-5, is DAGVTQSPTHLIKTRGQQVTLRCSPKSGHDTVSWYQQALGQGPQFIFQYYEEEERQRGNFPDRFSGHQFPNYSSELNVNALLLGDSALYLCASSWGLSAGQPQHFGDGTRLSIL.